These 32 T cell receptor beta chains were sequenced from one sample in a study of cytomegalovirus exposure and HLA in healthy donors. PCR employed 60 Vbeta and 13 Jbeta primers. Libraries were prepared by immunoSEQ multiplex PCR; TCRdb keeps only in-frame clonotypes and omits some of them. This table has some 190,000 clones, about 90% appearing once. Sequenced input: PBMCs. These receptors came from a boy between 2 and 15 years old in good health and CMV-seronegative.

This chain links TRBV19 with TRBJ2-5; 9 bases agree with TRBD2. The DNA end is more similar to TRBJ2-7, so the J call may be wrong. The length of the CDR3 is 14 residues. Germline assignment: CDR1 LNHDA and CDR2 SQIVND (reference sequence). CDR3 protein: CASSPQTSGYEQYF. The CDR3 DNA sequence: TGTGCCAGTAGTCCCCAGACTAGCGGCTACGAGCAGTACTTC.

V gene TRBV19 combines with J gene TRBJ1-5; 7 nucleotides agree with TRBD1. Germline CDR1 LNHDA, CDR2 SQIVND (reference sequence). The CDR3 spans 14 residues. V dropped 4 bases and J dropped 6; count of bases not matched to a gene: 6. The DNA of the CDR3 is TGTGCCAGTAGTAACAGGGCAGGGGGTCAGCCCCAGCATTTT. It translates to CASSNRAGGQPQHF.

The chain couples TRBV6-1 to TRBJ1-2; D is undetermined. Germline V CDR1 and CDR2: MNHNS, SASEGT. The CDR3 extends over 13 amino acids. With 0 bases removed from V and 5 bases from J, the gap between germline ends came to 7 bases. The CDR3 DNA sequence: TGTGCCAGCAGTGAAGCGCGGGGTTATGGCTACACCTTC. Encoded protein: CASSEARGYGYTF.

The rearrangement links TRBV7-9 to TRBJ1-5; unclear D gene. Germline CDR1 is SEHNR and CDR2 is FQNEAQ (reference sequence). Trimming took off 5 bases at V and 0 bases at J, with 14 bases between the two ends. This CDR3 has 16 amino acids. CDR3: CASSQSGKNSNQPQHF. The DNA of the CDR3 is TGTGCCAGCAGCCAGAGCGGCAAAAATAGCAATCAGCCCCAGCATTTT.

The CDR3 DNA reads TGCGCCAGCAGCACGGGACTAGCGGGGCCCAATGAGCAGTTCTTC. This codes for CASSTGLAGPNEQFF. This sequence joins TRBV5-1 and TRBJ2-1; 13 bases fit TRBD2. In germline, CDR1 is SGHRS, CDR2 YFSETQ. This CDR3 region has 15 residues. V lost 4 bases to trimming and J lost 6 bases; unmatched junction nucleotides: 4.

CDR3 amino acids: CASSLRFQETQYF. DNA of the CDR3: TGTGCCAGCAGCTTGCGTTTTCAAGAGACCCAGTACTTC. This chain uses TRBV7-3 with TRBJ2-5; D is ambiguous. This CDR3 spans 13 amino acids. V was pared by 3 bases and J by 2 bases, with 7 bases between. CDR1 is SGHTA and CDR2 is FQGTGA in the germline V gene.

The chain joins TRBV5-4 to TRBJ2-5, with D perhaps TRBD2 (5 bases). Germline CDR1 SGHNT, CDR2 YYREEE (reference sequence). V was cut by 4 bases and J by 5 bases, with 12 bases left in between. There are 13 residues in the CDR3. The CDR3 DNA follows: TGTGCCAGCAGCCCGGGGATGTGGGAGACCCAGTACTTC. This sequence encodes CASSPGMWETQYF.

V usage is TRBV7-9 and J usage is TRBJ2-1; tentative D call: TRBD1 (7 bases). Germline V lookup: CDR1 SEHNR, CDR2 FQNEAQ (reference sequence). V was clipped by 4 bases and J by 5 bases, with 18 bases between them. The CDR3 covers 16 residues. The CDR3 loop reads CASSSIWRGPNNEQFF. The CDR3 DNA is TGTGCCAGCAGCTCTATCTGGAGGGGGCCCAACAATGAGCAGTTCTTC.

The DNA of the CDR3 is TGTGCCTGGAGTACCGGGACAGCGCATGAAAAACTGTTTTTT. This gives the protein CAWSTGTAHEKLFF. The chain recombines TRBV30 with TRBJ1-4; 7 nucleotides line up with TRBD1. Germline V gives CDR1 GTSNPN, CDR2 SVGIG (reference sequence). The trim removed 2 bases at V and 6 bases at J, leaving 6 bases unmatched. CDR3 size: 14 residues. Full variable domain (remainder filled in from reference TRBV30 and TRBJ1-4): SQTIHQWPATLVQPVGSPLSLECTVEGTSNPNLYWYRQAAGRGLQLLFYSVGIGQISSEVPQNLSASRPQDRQFILSSKKLLLSDSGFYLCAWSTGTAHEKLFFGSGTQLSVL.

The gene calls are TRBV5-4 and TRBJ2-1; D is perhaps TRBD2 (6 bases). CDR1 is SGHNT and CDR2 is YYREEE in the germline V gene (reference sequence). The V gene lost 4 bases and the J gene lost 7 bases, with 12 bases spanning the gap. This CDR3 contains 13 residues. The CDR3 DNA reads TGTGCCAGCAGCGGTCCGGGAGAAAATGAGCAGTTCTTC. Residues: CASSGPGENEQFF.

This chain connects TRBV5-1 to TRBJ1-3; TRBD1 agrees at 7 bases. Germline V gene lookup returns CDR1 SGHRS and CDR2 YFSETQ. The V segment lost 1 base and the J segment 0 bases; nucleotides outside the gene matches: 7. The CDR3 is 17 residues long. For the CDR3, the DNA is TGCGCCAGCAGCTTGTGGAGACAGGGTACCTCTGGAAACACCATATATTTT. Amino acid sequence: CASSLWRQGTSGNTIYF.

The genes are TRBV27 and TRBJ2-3; D call uncertain. The V and J ends lost 3 bases and 0 bases respectively, with 10 bases between them. Germline CDR1 reads MNHEY; CDR2 reads SMNVEV (reference sequence). This CDR3 is 15 amino acids long. The CDR3 is CASSFFAVSTDTQYF. CDR3 coding DNA: TGTGCCAGCAGTTTCTTCGCGGTTAGCACAGATACGCAGTATTTT.

V is TRBV27 and J is TRBJ1-2, with TRBD1 matching 7 bases. This CDR3 has 13 residues. V shed 5 bases and J 7 bases; nucleotides not matched to a gene: 7. Germline V gives CDR1 MNHEY, CDR2 SMNVEV (reference sequence). In DNA form, the CDR3 reads TGTGCCAGCAGTCCCAGGGGGGCGGGTGGCTACACCTTC. It is translated as CASSPRGAGGYTF.

The chain carries TRBV9 and TRBJ2-3, with 14 bases identical to TRBD2. The CDR3 sequence is 16 residues long. V lost 3 bases, J lost 3 bases, and 3 bases stayed unmatched. Germline assignment: CDR1 SGDLS and CDR2 YYNGEE. The CDR3 here is CASSGGLAGVTDTQYF. The CDR3 DNA sequence: TGTGCCAGCAGCGGGGGACTAGCGGGGGTGACAGATACGCAGTATTTT.

This clone occurred a few times. The chain has TRBV19 and TRBJ1-5; D perhaps matches TRBD1 (5 bases). V was cut by 5 bases and J by 6 bases, with 8 bases left in between. The length of the CDR3 is 12 residues. Per the germline V gene, CDR1 is LNHDA and CDR2 is SQIVND (reference sequence). The CDR3 is CASSPGGQPQHF. CDR3 nucleotide sequence: TGTGCCAGTAGTCCGGGGGGTCAGCCCCAGCATTTT. Supplemented by reference TRBV19 and TRBJ1-5, the full variable domain reads DGGITQSPKYLFRKEGQNVTLSCEQNLNHDAMYWYRQDPGQGLRLIYYSQIVNDFQKGDIAEGYSVSREKKESFPLTVTSAQKNPTAFYLCASSPGGQPQHFGDGTRLSIL.

The rearrangement links TRBV5-1 to TRBJ1-2; TRBD1 might be the D (6 bases). V lost 2 bases, J lost 8 bases, and 10 bases lay in between. CDR3 size: 12 residues. Per the germline V gene, CDR1 is SGHRS and CDR2 is YFSETQ. The CDR3 sequence: CASSLDRFGYTF. DNA for the CDR3: TGCGCCAGCAGCTTAGACAGGTTCGGCTACACCTTC. Supplemented by reference TRBV5-1 and TRBJ1-2, the full variable domain reads KAGVTQTPRYLIKTRGQQVTLSCSPISGHRSVSWYQQTPGQGLQFLFEYFSETQRNKGNFPGRFSGRQFSNSRSEMNVSTLELGDSALYLCASSLDRFGYTFGSGTRLTVV.

The sample holds a few counts of this clone. The rearrangement links TRBV18 to TRBJ1-1, with TRBD1 identical over 7 bases. The CDR3 has 15 residues. CDR1 and CDR2 (germline): KGHSH, LQKENI. Trimming removed 2 bases from V and 8 bases from J; junction bases left unmatched: 11. This chain's CDR3 is CASSPLQGVSEEAFF. The CDR3 nucleotides are TGTGCCAGCTCACCATTGCAGGGGGTATCGGAAGAAGCTTTCTTT.

The chain has TRBV11-2 and TRBJ1-5; D is possibly TRBD1 (6 bases). Germline CDR1 is SGHAT and CDR2 is FQNNGV. The CDR3 runs to 15 residues. V lost 3 bases to trimming and J lost 2 bases, with 11 bases between them. The CDR3 nucleotides read TGTGCCAGCAGCTTCGGGGCAGGGGGCAATCAGCCCCAGCATTTT. It encodes CASSFGAGGNQPQHF.

As DNA, the CDR3 is TGTGCCAGCAGCTCCCTGGCTAGCGGATCCTACGAGCAGTACTTC. Amino acids: CASSSLASGSYEQYF. This rearrangement joins TRBV11-2 to TRBJ2-7; 7 bases are a match to TRBD2. V trimming: 4 bases; J trimming: 1 base; junction bases outside the gene matches: 7. The CDR3 has 15 amino acids. Germline V gene data show CDR1 as SGHAT and CDR2 as FQNNGV.

The V and J genes are TRBV7-9 and TRBJ1-2; D is ambiguous. Trimming stripped 4 bases from V and 7 bases from J, with 25 bases between. Germline V lookup: CDR1 SEHNR, CDR2 FQNEAQ (reference sequence). The CDR3 length is 17 residues. The CDR3 DNA follows: TGTGCCAGCAGCTACACATTTACGCCGGGAGTTCAGGCTGGCTACACCTTC. Its protein is CASSYTFTPGVQAGYTF.

The gene calls are TRBV30 and TRBJ2-5; 8 bases map to TRBD1. Unmatched junction bases numbered 8, after V lost 4 bases and J lost 4 bases. Germline CDR1 is GTSNPN and CDR2 is SVGIG (reference sequence). This CDR3 is built from 14 residues. DNA of the CDR3: TGTGCCTGGACAGGGGGCGCGGGTCGAGAGACCCAGTACTTC. Its translation: CAWTGGAGRETQYF.

This rearrangement joins TRBV11-2 to TRBJ1-2, with D maybe TRBD1 (6 bases). Germline V gene data show CDR1 as SGHAT and CDR2 as FQNNGV. V was cut by 6 bases and J by 6 bases, with 23 bases left in between. CDR3 length: 16 residues. CDR3 protein: CASSPIRQEKKHGYTF. The CDR3 nucleotides read TGTGCCAGCAGTCCTATTAGACAGGAGAAAAAGCATGGCTACACCTTC.

The chain is built from TRBV27 and TRBJ1-5; weak D call: TRBD1 (6 bases). The germline gives CDR1 MNHEY, CDR2 SMNVEV (reference sequence). The CDR3 sequence is 15 residues long. V lost 4 bases and J lost 0, with 10 bases in between. This CDR3 reads CASSWGGYSNQPQHF. For the CDR3, the DNA is TGTGCCAGCAGTTGGGGGGGCTATAGCAATCAGCCCCAGCATTTT.

The V and J genes are TRBV11-2 and TRBJ1-5; D unresolved. Germline values: CDR1 SGHAT, CDR2 FQNNGV. CDR3 size: 13 residues. V was cut by 2 bases and J by 4 bases, with 6 bases left in between. The CDR3 here is CASSLSRNQPQHF. CDR3 nucleotide sequence: TGTGCCAGCAGCTTATCGCGTAATCAGCCCCAGCATTTT.

The chain links TRBV28 to TRBJ2-5; D is possibly TRBD2 (5 bases). V gave up 3 bases and J gave up 7 bases, with 12 bases separating them. Germline loops: CDR1 MDHEN, CDR2 SYDVKM. The CDR3 covers 13 residues. The CDR3 is CASSFGSVTTQYF. The CDR3 bases are TGTGCCAGCAGTTTCGGTAGCGTCACGACCCAGTACTTC.

The chain is built from TRBV28 and TRBJ2-7, with 7 bases fitting TRBD2. Germline V gene lookup returns CDR1 MDHEN and CDR2 SYDVKM. The CDR3 covers 13 residues. V was clipped by 6 bases and J by 2 bases; unmatched bases: 4. The CDR3 loop is CASRAGLPYEQYF. The DNA for the CDR3 is TGTGCCAGCAGAGCGGGGCTTCCCTACGAGCAGTACTTC.

The table lists this clone with a few counts. The rearrangement uses TRBV5-1 and TRBJ1-4, with D perhaps TRBD1 (5 bases). Trimming cost V 1 base and J 12 bases, with 16 bases left between them. The germline V gene has CDR1 SGHRS and CDR2 YFSETQ. There are 14 residues in the CDR3. CDR3 residues: CASSLNVRAGELFF. The CDR3 region has the DNA TGCGCCAGCAGCTTGAATGTCCGGGCGGGGGAACTGTTTTTT.

DNA for the CDR3: TGTGCCAGCAGTCTCGGAGACCGTTTTTGGACCTTC. It encodes CASSLGDRFWTF. The chain links TRBV27 to TRBJ1-2; no clear D. Trimming removed 5 bases from V and 14 bases from J, with 18 bases in between. The germline V gene has CDR1 MNHEY and CDR2 SMNVEV (reference sequence). There are 12 residues in the CDR3.

The chain links TRBV4-1 to TRBJ2-3; TRBD2 matches 8 bases. This CDR3 spans 17 amino acids. Germline values: CDR1 MGHRA, CDR2 YSYEKL. Unmatched junction bases numbered 11, after V lost 4 bases and J lost 2 bases. DNA of the CDR3: TGCGCCAGCAGCCGAACGCCCGGGACTAGTTTCACAGATACGCAGTATTTT. It translates to CASSRTPGTSFTDTQYF.

This sequence joins TRBV28 and TRBJ1-5; D unresolved. CDR3 length: 13 residues. V was shortened by 3 bases and J by 11 bases, with 14 bases between the two germline ends. Germline values: CDR1 MDHEN, CDR2 SYDVKM. The CDR3 DNA is TGTGCCAGCAGTTTCACCTCCCTTTTAGCCCAGCATTTT. The encoded protein is CASSFTSLLAQHF.

In this sample, this clone turned up once. The chain combines TRBV6-1 with TRBJ1-5; the D gene is possibly TRBD1 (6 bases). The germline V gene has CDR1 MNHNS and CDR2 SASEGT. V dropped 4 bases and J dropped 5 bases, with 18 bases sitting between them. The CDR3 totals 16 residues. In DNA form, the CDR3 reads TGTGCCAGCAGTGGAGGGGGATATACAGATGATCAGCCCCAGCATTTT. Protein: CASSGGGYTDDQPQHF.

J is TRBJ2-1 and V is TRBV9; 8 bases fit TRBD1. Trimming cost V 0 bases and J 9 bases; bases outside gene matches: 8. The germline V gene has CDR1 SGDLS and CDR2 YYNGEE. The CDR3 consists of 15 residues. CDR3 sequence (DNA): TGTGCCAGCAGCGTAGCTGGACAGGGTCAAGGTGAGCAGTTCTTC. Its protein product is CASSVAGQGQGEQFF. Looking up the rest from reference TRBV9 and TRBJ2-1 gives the full variable domain: DSGVTQTPKHLITATGQRVTLRCSPRSGDLSVYWYQQSLDQGLQFLIQYYNGEERAKGNILERFSAQQFPDLHSELNLSSLELGDSALYFCASSVAGQGQGEQFFGPGTRLTVL.